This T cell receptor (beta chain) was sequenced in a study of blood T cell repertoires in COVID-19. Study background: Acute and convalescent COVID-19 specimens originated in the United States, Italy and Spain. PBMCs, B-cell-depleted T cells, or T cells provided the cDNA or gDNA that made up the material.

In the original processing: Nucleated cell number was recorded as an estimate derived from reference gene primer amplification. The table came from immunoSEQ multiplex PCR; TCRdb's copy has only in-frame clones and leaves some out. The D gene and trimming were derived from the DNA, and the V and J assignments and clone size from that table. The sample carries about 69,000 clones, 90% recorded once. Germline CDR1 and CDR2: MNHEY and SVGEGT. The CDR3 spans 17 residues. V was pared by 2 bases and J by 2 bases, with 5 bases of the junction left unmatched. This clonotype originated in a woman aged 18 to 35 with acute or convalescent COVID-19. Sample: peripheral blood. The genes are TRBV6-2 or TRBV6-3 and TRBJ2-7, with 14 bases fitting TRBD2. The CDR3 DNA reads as TGTGCCAGCAGTTACACCCCGACTAGCGGGGGGGCCTACGAGCAGTACTTC. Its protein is CASSYTPTSGGAYEQYF.